The sequence of this T cell receptor (beta chain) was determined in a study of technical replicates of blood from a handful of donors. V was trimmed by 3 bases and J by 10 bases, leaving 21 bases between them. The CDR3 loop spans 15 amino acids. The germline gives CDR1 ENHRY, CDR2 SYGVKD. Assay used: immunoSEQ multiplex PCR; TCRdb lists only in-frame clones, some missing. The table records about 84,000 clones, 97% of them present only once. This TCR came from a human donor in good health. The sample was T cells isolated from PBMCs. The gene calls are TRBV10-3 and TRBJ1-1; a weak D match, TRBD1 (5 bases). The CDR3 nucleotides are TGTGCCATCAGTGAATATAAACAGGACGTTTCTGGAGCTTTCTTT. As protein: CAISEYKQDVSGAFF.